What follows describes a single TCR beta chain. Its antigen is still unknown. Several immunoSEQ 96-well plates shared each subset's DNA, each plate a replicate. Assay used: immunoSEQ multiplex PCR; TCRdb lists only in-frame clones, some missing. The sample lists about 600,000 clones, 95% to 98% seen once, with 0.045% to 0.06% in the top ten. The data derive from a study of shared clonotypes between healthy human individuals. Trimming stripped 2 bases from V and 6 bases from J, with 7 bases between. Germline values: CDR1 MDHEN, CDR2 SYDVKM. The CDR3 runs 12 residues. Study-wide results and caveats: Memory subsets generally showed smaller estimated richness than naive subsets did.

This receptor was taken from a woman under 40 in good health. The chain couples TRBV28 to TRBJ1-1; D call uncertain. Specimen: naive CD4+ T cells sorted from blood. Indicated subset: CD45RA+ positively selected. The CDR3 nucleotides are TGTGCCAGCAGTTTACCCCACTCTGAAGCTTTCTTT. Translating gives CASSLPHSEAFF.